These 9 T cell receptor beta chains share one sample of origin, sequenced in a study of T cell repertoires in cytomegalovirus infection. Each CDR3 protein is one row after TCRdb ran MiXCR on the reads. There are almost 500,000 distinct CDR3 sequences in the sample; around 11% occur only once, and about 9.4% lies in the top ten. The sequencing sample was made of PBMCs. These receptors were taken from a human donor in good health (CMV status not recorded). Some clones in this sample may be carry-over from other donors' samples.

The table lists this clonotype with many counts. This chain joins TRBV7-2 and TRBJ2-2; 11 bases line up with TRBD2. V lost 5 bases to trimming and J lost 5 bases; unmatched junction nucleotides: 4. CDR1 is SGHTA and CDR2 is FQGNSA in the germline V gene. The CDR3 spans 15 residues. The CDR3 spells CASSTIAGGTGELFF. Written as DNA, the CDR3 is TGTGCCAGCAGCACTATAGCGGGAGGGACCGGGGAGCTGTTTTTT.

This clonotype has a handful of counts. The gene calls are TRBV20-1 and TRBJ1-2, with TRBD1 matching 7 bases. The length of the CDR3 is 17 residues. The ends lost 1 base at V and 5 bases at J; junction bases unmatched: 16. Germline V gives CDR1 DFQATT, CDR2 SNEGSKA (reference sequence). The CDR3 sequence is CSARVPPETGKVYGYTF. The CDR3 bases are TGCAGTGCTAGAGTCCCACCGGAGACAGGGAAGGTTTATGGCTACACCTTC.

This clonotype was counted at least ten times. The rearrangement links TRBV5-4 to TRBJ2-5, with 10 positions matching TRBD2. The CDR3 runs to 16 residues. The ends lost 2 bases at V and 4 bases at J; junction bases unmatched: 8. Germline assignment: CDR1 SGHNT and CDR2 YYREEE (reference sequence). The CDR3 region is CASSLRGSGRVETQYF. In DNA form, the CDR3 reads TGTGCCAGCAGCTTAAGGGGGAGCGGGAGGGTAGAGACCCAGTACTTC.

This clonotype appeared many times. The chain recombines TRBV6-1 with TRBJ2-3; TRBD2 agrees at 12 bases. With 0 bases clipped from V and 5 bases from J, the junction kept 3 bases outside the gene matches. The CDR3 has 16 amino acids. Germline V CDR1 and CDR2: MNHNS, SASEGT. The CDR3 nucleotides are TGTGCCAGCAGTGAAGCCCGGACTAGCGGGGTAGATACGCAGTATTTT. This codes for CASSEARTSGVDTQYF.

The J gene is TRBJ2-3, the V gene TRBV29-1; D unresolved. The CDR3 spans 11 residues. Trimming pared 2 bases from V and 4 bases from J, leaving 4 bases between. Per the germline V gene, CDR1 is SQVTM and CDR2 is ANQGSEA. The CDR3 loop reads CSVEHADTQYF. The CDR3 DNA reads TGCAGCGTTGAACATGCAGATACGCAGTATTTT.

This clonotype came up many times. The J gene is TRBJ1-2, the V gene TRBV7-6; D uncertain. Germline V gene data show CDR1 as SGHVS and CDR2 as FNYEAQ. Trimming left V 6 bases short and J 1 base short, with 24 bases between. The CDR3 covers 18 residues. CDR3 loop: CASRHYAPGRHFNYGYTF. The CDR3 coding sequence is TGTGCCAGCAGACATTATGCGCCGGGCCGGCACTTTAACTATGGCTACACCTTC.

This chain joins TRBV3-1 and TRBJ2-1; 12 nucleotides align to TRBD2. Trimming at V came to 6 bases and at J to 4 bases, leaving 10 bases not matched to a gene. The CDR3 has 17 residues. From germline, CDR1 is LGHDT and CDR2 YNNKEL (reference sequence). The CDR3 DNA is TGTGCCAGCAGTGTCTCGACCGGACTAGCGGGATACAATGAGCAGTTCTTC. Its translation: CASSVSTGLAGYNEQFF.

The table lists this clonotype with many counts. The chain carries TRBV11-2 and TRBJ1-1; TRBD1 matches 8 bases. The CDR3 sequence is 14 residues long. Germline trimming cut 3 bases from V and 4 bases from J; bases unmatched to any gene: 4. CDR1 is SGHAT and CDR2 is FQNNGV in the germline V gene. CDR3 sequence: CASSLSTGGTEAFF. The CDR3 nucleotides read TGTGCCAGCAGCTTGTCTACAGGGGGCACTGAAGCTTTCTTT.

This clonotype was counted at least ten times. The chain carries TRBV27 and TRBJ2-5; TRBD2 aligns across 16 bases. V lost 4 bases to trimming and J lost 6 bases; unmatched junction nucleotides: 5. Germline values: CDR1 MNHEY, CDR2 SMNVEV (reference sequence). CDR3 size: 16 residues. For the CDR3, the DNA is TGTGCCAGCAGTTCCGGGACTAGCGGGAGGGGGAAGACCCAGTACTTC. It specifies CASSSGTSGRGKTQYF.